The source of this TCR beta chain is a study of cytomegalovirus exposure and HLA in healthy donors. Study-level findings and limits: Among CMV-associated TCR beta chains, most appeared HLA-restricted in a later analysis.

Turning to this clone: Its matching antigen is unknown.

Germline V gene lookup returns CDR1 MDHEN and CDR2 SYDVKM. The length of the CDR3 is 15 residues. The V end was cut by 7 bases, the J end by 6 bases, with 22 bases between. 60 Vbeta and 13 Jbeta primers were used in PCR. Libraries were prepared by immunoSEQ multiplex PCR; TCRdb keeps only in-frame clonotypes and omits some of them. The sample lists some 81,000 clones; 60% to 75% were seen once. This sequence originates from a woman between 35 and 50 years old in good health and CMV-seropositive. This rearrangement joins TRBV28 to TRBJ2-7; D is possibly TRBD2 (7 bases). Sequenced input: PBMCs. CDR3 bases: TGTGCCAGCAATCTAGGTAGGGGGGGAGGACGCGAGCAGTACTTC. It is translated as CASNLGRGGGREQYF.